This T cell receptor beta chain was recovered during a study of T cells in Graves' hyperthyroidism and ophthalmopathy (dated by TCRdb to between 2018 and 2021). Context from the whole study: Peripheral blood samples were taken at initial diagnosis, before any treatment was given. Following sampling, methimazole starting at 30 mg daily was given to hyperthyroidism patients, and high-dose intravenous methylprednisolone was given to ophthalmopathy patients. In addition, the study compared T-cell repertoires in thyroid tissue and in blood from about 6 Graves' hyperthyroidism patients. TCR Vbeta CDR3 sequencing of some 140 peripheral blood samples (fewer than 45 ophthalmopathy, roughly 72 hyperthyroidism and approximately 17 progressor patients) is reported in the paper. The roughly 90 discovery patients were divided at random into training and test sets in a 7:3 ratio. Prospective prediction of ophthalmopathy was tested in an independent validation cohort consisting of 18 hyperthyroidism patients and approximately 16 patients who later progressed to ophthalmopathy. A discovery cohort of 95 to 100 patients, approximately 45 with Graves' ophthalmopathy and 55 to 60 with stable Graves' hyperthyroidism, was used to find distinguishing TCR V-J signatures.

This clonotype was detected only a few times. Its antigen is still unknown. No quality values exist for individual bases; no much larger clone is one base distant. Hyperthyroidism patients were newly diagnosed, with disease duration under 2 months, and aged 18 to 65 years. The study excluded patients with uncontrolled infections, other autoimmune diseases, pregnancy or lactation. Diagnoses relied on clinical symptoms, serum thyroxine and TRAb, thyroid ultrasound and orbital computed tomography. Blood from progressor patients was drawn when they were first diagnosed with hyperthyroidism, before any ophthalmopathy symptoms appeared. PBMCs were separated from roughly 9.6 ml of fresh peripheral blood using Ficoll-Paque density gradient centrifugation. Progressor patients were defined as those initially diagnosed with Graves' hyperthyroidism in whom ophthalmopathy developed during follow-up. Trizol reagent was used to extract total RNA, and RNA quality was then checked on an Agilent 2100 Bioanalyzer.

TCR beta CDR3 regions were amplified from RNA transcripts. The first round of RT-PCR for the TCR CDR3 was performed with the HTBI primer set and the Qiagen OneStep RT-PCR kit. Libraries were constructed in a second round of multiplex PCR, after which size selection and purification were carried out. Libraries were sequenced paired-end with 100 bp reads on an Illumina HiSeq2000. On the study's bioinformatics: SOAPnuke was used to process the raw data, removing reads that contained adapters or uncalled bases, had a mean Phred below 15, or lacked an exact match to the constant primer or identifier. COPE v1.2.5 was used to merge the high-quality paired reads, and each unique nucleotide sequence was defined as a clonotype. MiTCR v1.1 was used to align the clonotypes against IMGT TRBV, TRBD and TRBJ reference segments. The analysis was restricted to V-J combinations with a frequency above 0.0001, which together covered about 99% of the repertoires. A TCS score was defined as the ratio of F50 (clonal expansion) to E x V (chaos), with BLOSUM62-based TCRdist applied between CDR3 peptides within each V-J. Welch's t-statistics and random forest reduced 500 to 650 V-J features to fewer than 15, which were used in a naive Bayes classifier (R e1071). The raw public reads went through TCRdb reprocessing: fastp at Q25, MiXCR clone calling, in-frame beta chains kept. Every distinct CDR3 protein forms one entry, paired with its most common genes and DNA. The V and J calls follow TCRdb's processing rather than the paper's. This sample holds roughly 500,000 distinct CDR3 sequences; roughly 14% were observed only once. Approximately 5.7% of the sample lies in the top ten.

The CDR3 spans 13 residues, from the cysteine through the phenylalanine. Left in the record is the CDR3 DNA by itself, 39 bases read in frame from the first base. A distance of 12 bases separates the germline ends of V and J, which lose 6 bases and 5 bases respectively. General study outcomes and caveats: In validation, progression to ophthalmopathy was predicted by the model with around 71% sensitivity and 72% to 85% specificity, a median of about 6.8 months before onset. Most expanded thyroid clonotypes (frequency above 0.001) were also found in blood, which suggests that blood repertoires may mirror thyroid immune responses. Sample size was not statistically predetermined, and blinding of investigators to group allocation was not performed. A 13 V-J signature model separated ophthalmopathy from stable hyperthyroidism, with approximately 86% sensitivity and 81% to 83% specificity in cross-validation and 80%/75% in testing.

The sequence is built from TRBV12-3 or TRBV12-4 and TRBJ2-3; perhaps TRBD1 is the D gene, with 5 bases matching. The specimen was blood. The origin of this receptor is a woman between 25 and 40 years old with Graves' hyperthyroidism that later progressed to Graves' ophthalmopathy. The DNA sequence is as follows: TGTGCCAGCAGGGAGCAGGGTGTAGATACGCAGTATTTT. This is translated as CASREQGVDTQYF.